The sequence of this T cell receptor (beta chain) was determined in a study of T cells in women clearing cervical HPV infection. Study overall: Cases were women with histologically confirmed HPV16-related CIN3 or worse, including a couple of invasive cancers. Study conclusions and caveats: Cases carried less TRBV6-7 than controls: 0.11% versus 0.16%. Associations may precede or follow infection; HPV-specific or memory T cells were not isolated. Richness differences could reflect unmeasured T-cell content per sample.

The germline CDR1 and CDR2 sequences are DFQATT and SNEGSKA (reference sequence). V was clipped by 6 bases and J by 0 bases, with 12 bases between them. This CDR3 contains 14 residues. The assay was immunoSEQ multiplex PCR, and TCRdb's table has in-frame clones only and misses some. Reported are some 50,000 clones; the ten largest clones contain approximately 1%. Notes on this clone: No antigen is known for it. The read terminates 3 residues before the CDR3 end, so the remaining end is supplied by the germline J gene.

This chain connects TRBV20-1 to TRBJ1-3; tentatively, D is TRBD1 (5 bases). The sample taken for sequencing was blood buffy coat. The TCR sequence derives from a woman aged 18 to 75 with a cervical HPV16 infection that either progressed to CIN3+ or cleared (not recorded which). The sequenced CDR3 bases are TGCAGTGCCCCCGACAGATACTCTGGAAACACC. Its translation is CSAPDRYSGNT. The CDR3 reads in full as CSAPDRYSGNTIYF.